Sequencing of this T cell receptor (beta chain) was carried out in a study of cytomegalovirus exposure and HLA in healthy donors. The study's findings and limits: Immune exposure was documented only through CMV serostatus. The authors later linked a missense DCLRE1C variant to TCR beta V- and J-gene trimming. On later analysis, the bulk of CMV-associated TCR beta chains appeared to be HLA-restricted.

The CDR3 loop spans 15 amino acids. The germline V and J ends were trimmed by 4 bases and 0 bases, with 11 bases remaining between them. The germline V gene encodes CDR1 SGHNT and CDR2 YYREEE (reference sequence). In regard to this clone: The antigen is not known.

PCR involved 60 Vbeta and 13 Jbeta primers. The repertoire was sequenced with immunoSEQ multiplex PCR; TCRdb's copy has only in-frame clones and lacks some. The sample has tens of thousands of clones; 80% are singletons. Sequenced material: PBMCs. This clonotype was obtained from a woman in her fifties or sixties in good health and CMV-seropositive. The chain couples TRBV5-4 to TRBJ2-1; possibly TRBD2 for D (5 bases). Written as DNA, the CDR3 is TGTGCCAGCAGCCCGTCCACTAGCTCCTACAATGAGCAGTTCTTC. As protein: CASSPSTSSYNEQFF.